Following are 5 T cell receptor beta chains from one sample sequenced in a study of cytomegalovirus exposure and HLA in healthy donors. In the PCR, 60 Vbeta and 13 Jbeta primers were used. Profiling relied on immunoSEQ multiplex PCR, and the TCRdb table lists in-frame clones only, not all of them. The sample yields under 250,000 clones, 78% seen once. Source material: PBMCs. Receptor source: a boy between 5 and 17 years old in good health and CMV-seronegative.

CDR3 amino acids: CASSLGWGGRTYEQYF. The CDR3 region has the DNA TGTGCCAGCAGCTTGGGATGGGGAGGACGCACCTACGAGCAGTACTTC. The genes are TRBV5-5 and TRBJ2-7; D might be TRBD2 (6 bases). Trimming took off 0 bases at V and 2 bases at J, with 15 bases between the two ends. This CDR3 has 16 residues. The germline CDR1 and CDR2 sequences are SGHKS and YYEKEE (reference sequence).

This clone was found a few times. V gene TRBV18 combines with J gene TRBJ1-1; 9 nucleotides agree with TRBD1. CDR3 length: 15 residues. After removal of 3 bases from V and 3 bases from J, the junction contained 5 bases not matched to a gene. Germline V CDR1 and CDR2: KGHSH, LQKENI. The CDR3 is CASSPGQGRDTEAFF. The CDR3 DNA follows: TGTGCCAGCTCACCGGGACAGGGTAGAGACACTGAAGCTTTCTTT.

The rearrangement uses TRBV4-1 and TRBJ2-7, with D possibly matching TRBD1 (5 bases). CDR3 length: 18 amino acids. The V end was cut by 0 bases, the J end by 4 bases, with 22 bases between. Germline CDR1 MGHRA, CDR2 YSYEKL. This CDR3 is CASSQDPSPRYYRYEQYF. Written as DNA, the CDR3 is TGCGCCAGCAGCCAAGATCCCTCCCCCCGCTATTACAGGTACGAGCAGTACTTC.

The CDR3 here is CASSPYRGGRGTDTQYF. CDR3 nucleotide sequence: TGTGCCAGCAGCCCATACCGGGGGGGCCGGGGCACAGATACGCAGTATTTT. V and J are TRBV7-9 and TRBJ2-3; 8 bases line up with TRBD2. In germline, CDR1 is SEHNR, CDR2 FQNEAQ (reference sequence). With 5 bases clipped from V and 1 base from J, the junction kept 11 bases outside the gene matches. The CDR3 extends over 17 amino acids.

The V and J genes are TRBV11-3 and TRBJ2-1; D is undetermined. The V end was cut by 5 bases, the J end by 7 bases, with 6 bases between. The CDR3 runs 11 residues. Germline V gene lookup returns CDR1 SGHNT and CDR2 YENEEA. CDR3 region: CASSRENEQFF. The CDR3 bases are TGTGCCAGCAGCCGCGAGAATGAGCAGTTCTTC.